This T cell receptor beta chain stems from a study of shared clonotypes between healthy human individuals. Study-wide findings and caveats: When compared with the clonotypes that were shared by all four sorted-subset donors, the non-shared clonotypes turned out to have lower generation probabilities. Genetic and exposure-history diversity was limited by the small donor number. Tissues were not sampled, only blood, and their repertoires likely differ.

TCRdb's copy holds only in-frame clones and misses some; the assay was immunoSEQ multiplex PCR. The data show over a million clones, around 97% seen once. The germline V gene encodes CDR1 MNHNS and CDR2 SASEGT. This CDR3 is 15 amino acids long. V was shortened by 5 bases and J by 2 bases, with 13 bases between the two germline ends. A CD45RA+ naive subset and a CD45RA-negative memory subset were split from CD4+ cells. Worth noting for this clone: Its matching antigen is unknown.

The rearrangement links TRBV6-1 to TRBJ1-5, with D tentatively TRBD1 (5 bases). The sample consisted of naive CD4+ T cells sorted from blood. The sample's subset: CD45RA+ positively selected. This clonotype originated in a young man in good health. Here the CDR3 DNA reads TGTGCCAGCAGTTTACCGGGAGGGGGCAATCAGCCCCAGCATTTT. Translating it yields CASSLPGGGNQPQHF.